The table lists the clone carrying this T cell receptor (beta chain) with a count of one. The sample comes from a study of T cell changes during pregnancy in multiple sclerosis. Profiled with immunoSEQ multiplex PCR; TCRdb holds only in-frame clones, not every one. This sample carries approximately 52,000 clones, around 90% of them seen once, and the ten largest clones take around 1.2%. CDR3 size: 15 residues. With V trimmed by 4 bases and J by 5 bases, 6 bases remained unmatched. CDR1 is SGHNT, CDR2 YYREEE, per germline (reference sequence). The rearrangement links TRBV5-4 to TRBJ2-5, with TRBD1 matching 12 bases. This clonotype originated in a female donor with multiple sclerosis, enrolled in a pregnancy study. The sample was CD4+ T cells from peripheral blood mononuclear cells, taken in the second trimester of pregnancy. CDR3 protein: CASSPGQGAPETQYF. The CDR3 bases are TGTGCCAGCAGCCCGGGACAGGGGGCGCCGGAGACCCAGTACTTC.